This T cell receptor (beta chain) was identified in a study of T cell responses to AZD1222 COVID-19 vaccine. The study's findings and limits: Seropositive at baseline were only six or seven AZD1222 recipients. The reported proportion of spike-specific TCRs targeting unmutated variant regions was nearly half.

Note on this clone: The antigen is unknown.

Here immunoSEQ multiplex PCR was the method, and the copy in TCRdb shows in-frame clones only, minus some. The sample holds around 120,000 clones, roughly 93% seen once. This specimen consisted of peripheral blood, obtained on day 0 of AZD1222 vaccination. This receptor was obtained from an adult in good health.

CDR3: CASTWTGSYSGANVLTF. In DNA form, the CDR3 reads TGTGCCAGCACGTGGACAGGGTCCTACTCTGGGGCCAACGTCCTGACTTTC. The chain combines TRBV28 with TRBJ2-6; 8 bases align to TRBD1. The CDR3 has 17 amino acids. Per germline, CDR1 MDHEN and CDR2 SYDVKM. V lost 7 bases and J lost 0; bases outside the gene matches: 8.